This T cell receptor beta chain derives from a study of shared clonotypes between healthy human individuals. Looking at the study overall: Two women and a few men aged 18 to 49 served as donors.

On this clone itself: Its antigen is unidentified. Other nucleotide sequences from this sample produce the same CDR3.

The naive CD8 fraction comprised CD45RO-negative cells positively selected for CCR7 and excluded terminally differentiated effector memory CD45RA+ cells. A roughly 220 ng quantity of DNA, around 30,000 T cell genomes, went into the sorted-subset replicate PCRs. TCRdb keeps only in-frame clones here, not all; method: immunoSEQ multiplex PCR. Of about 1.9 million clones in the sample, over 85% were seen once. Overall study findings and caveats: Enrolling few donors narrowed the genetic and exposure-history diversity that was represented.

Per germline, CDR1 SGDLS and CDR2 YYNGEE. There are 15 residues in the CDR3. Trimming removed 0 bases at V and 3 bases at J, with 11 bases between. The V and J genes are TRBV9 and TRBJ2-3; weak D call: TRBD2 (6 bases). The sample taken for sequencing was naive CD8+ T cells from PBMCs. The sequence came from a man younger than 35 in good health. Some clones in this sample may be carry-over from other donors' samples. This CDR3 is CASSVGDSPTDTQYF. The CDR3 nucleotides are TGTGCCAGCAGCGTAGGGGACTCTCCGACAGATACGCAGTATTTT. Full variable domain (outside the CDR3, taken from reference TRBV9 and TRBJ2-3): DSGVTQTPKHLITATGQRVTLRCSPRSGDLSVYWYQQSLDQGLQFLIQYYNGEERAKGNILERFSAQQFPDLHSELNLSSLELGDSALYFCASSVGDSPTDTQYFGPGTRLTVL.